This passage covers 13 T cell receptor beta chains from one sample sequenced in a study of blood T cell repertoires in COVID-19. Measured with immunoSEQ multiplex PCR; TCRdb has only the in-frame clones, and not every one. The data hold some 41,000 clones, with 70% to 90% observed a single time. Sequencing input: peripheral blood. These receptors originate from a human donor in a cohort sampled during active COVID-19.

This chain uses TRBV10-1 with TRBJ1-2, with 11 bases fitting TRBD1. The CDR3 runs to 16 residues. Trimming removed 10 bases from V and 0 bases from J; junction bases left unmatched: 10. Germline V lookup: CDR1 WNHNN, CDR2 SYGVQD (reference sequence). The CDR3: CAITPGQGVTNYGYTF. The CDR3 nucleotides are TGCGCCATCACACCGGGACAGGGGGTTACTAACTATGGCTACACCTTC.

This clone was picked up one time. The rearrangement links TRBV7-2 to TRBJ1-1, with D perhaps matching TRBD1 (6 bases). V was shortened by 1 base and J by 1 base, with 7 bases between the two germline ends. The CDR3 has 14 residues. From germline, CDR1 is SGHTA and CDR2 FQGNSA. CDR3 bases: TGTGCCAGCAGCTTAGGGGACACGAACACTGAAGCTTTCTTT. It codes for CASSLGDTNTEAFF.

This chain joins TRBV11-2 and TRBJ2-3; D is perhaps TRBD1 (6 bases). Germline CDR1 is SGHAT and CDR2 is FQNNGV. Deletions cut 1 base from V and 4 bases from J, with 12 bases between. The length of the CDR3 is 15 residues. CDR3: CASSLVQGPPDTQYF. The DNA for the CDR3 is TGTGCCAGCAGCTTAGTGCAGGGGCCCCCAGATACGCAGTATTTT.

The CDR3: CASSTGTGNQPQHF. The DNA for the CDR3 is TGTGCCAGCAGCACCGGGACAGGGAATCAGCCCCAGCATTTT. The chain joins TRBV5-6 to TRBJ1-5, with 9 positions matching TRBD1. The J segment lost 4 bases and the V segment lost 4 bases, leaving 3 bases of the junction unmatched. The CDR3 is 14 residues long. Germline assignment: CDR1 SGHDT and CDR2 YYEEEE.

The CDR3 region has the DNA TGTGCCAGTAGTATAGACCCGAATCAGCCCCAGCATTTT. Residues: CASSIDPNQPQHF. V usage is TRBV19 and J usage is TRBJ1-5; D ambiguous. The CDR3 has 13 amino acids. V lost 0 bases and J lost 4, with 4 bases in between. The germline V gene encodes CDR1 LNHDA and CDR2 SQIVND (reference sequence).

This clone was seen once. The chain couples TRBV3-1 (or the pseudogene TRBV3-2) to TRBJ1-1; 8 bases line up with TRBD1. The CDR3 sequence is 15 residues long. J was trimmed by 7 bases and V by 0 bases; bases with no gene match: 7. Germline V CDR1 and CDR2: LGHDT, YNNKEL (reference sequence). In DNA form, the CDR3 reads TGTGCCAGCAGCCAAGAACCGGGACAGGCGGTTGAAGCTTTCTTT. This codes for CASSQEPGQAVEAFF.

This chain's CDR3 is CASAGANTGELFF. The CDR3 nucleotides read TGTGCCAGCGCCGGAGCGAACACCGGGGAGCTGTTTTTT. The V gene is TRBV5-6, the J gene TRBJ2-2; no definite D call. Germline CDR1 reads SGHDT; CDR2 reads YYEEEE. Trimming left V 7 bases short and J 0 bases short, with 7 bases between. The CDR3 is made up of 13 amino acids.

The chain uses TRBV18 and TRBJ1-5, with D maybe TRBD1 (5 bases). CDR1 and CDR2 from the germline V gene are KGHSH and LQKENI. Trimming took 2 bases from V and 3 from J, leaving 11 bases between them. The length of the CDR3 is 15 residues. CDR3 amino acids: CASSPYGGFNQPQHF. The CDR3 DNA sequence: TGTGCCAGCTCACCATACGGGGGGTTCAATCAGCCCCAGCATTTT.

V and J are TRBV6-4 and TRBJ1-5; D possibly corresponds to TRBD1 (6 bases). The V gene lost 3 bases and the J gene lost 2 bases, with 11 bases spanning the gap. Germline V gene lookup returns CDR1 MRHNA and CDR2 SNTAGT. The CDR3 totals 15 residues. The CDR3 protein is CASSESAGGNQPQHF. The CDR3 nucleotides read TGTGCCAGCAGTGAATCCGCAGGGGGCAATCAGCCCCAGCATTTT.

The V call is TRBV6-6, the J call TRBJ1-5; the D gene is possibly TRBD1 (6 bases). Germline CDR1 MNHNY, CDR2 SVGAGI (reference sequence). CDR3 length: 15 residues. V lost 4 bases and J 6 bases, leaving 16 bases between the germline ends. DNA for the CDR3: TGTGCCAGCAGTTTCCGGGACATAGGGGGTCAGCCCCAGCATTTT. This gives the protein CASSFRDIGGQPQHF.

The chain uses TRBV6-5 and TRBJ2-4; 11 bases are shared with TRBD2. V trimming: 6 bases; J trimming: 14 bases; junction bases outside the gene matches: 6. Germline-derived CDR1 and CDR2 are MNHEY and SVGAGI. The CDR3 has 12 residues. CDR3 nucleotide sequence: TGTGCCAGCAGGGATGAGGGACTAGCGGAGTACTTC. It translates to CASRDEGLAEYF.

This clone was found a few times. The chain links TRBV2 to TRBJ1-1; 9 nucleotides match TRBD1. Germline V gene sequence: CDR1 SNHLY, CDR2 FYNNEI. J gave up 0 bases and V 6 bases, and 5 bases lay outside the gene matches. The CDR3 is 15 amino acids. Here the CDR3 reads CASSPRDRVNTEAFF. Written as DNA, the CDR3 is TGTGCCAGCAGCCCCCGGGACAGGGTGAACACTGAAGCTTTCTTT.

This chain connects TRBV5-4 to TRBJ2-7; D unclear. In germline, CDR1 is SGHNT, CDR2 YYREEE (reference sequence). The CDR3 totals 13 residues. V was clipped by 3 bases and J by 8 bases, with 15 bases between them. The CDR3 is CASSSATVQQQYF. For the CDR3, the DNA is TGTGCCAGCAGCTCCGCTACGGTTCAACAGCAGTACTTC. Based on the CDR3 plus reference TRBV5-4 and TRBJ2-7, the full variable domain is ETGVTQSPTHLIKTRGQQVTLRCSSQSGHNTVSWYQQALGQGPQFIFQYYREEENGRGNFPPRFSGLQFPNYSSELNVNALELDDSALYLCASSSATVQQQYFGPGTRLTVT.